One and the same sample provided the 21 T cell receptor beta chains below, sequenced in a study of T cell clones after liver transplantation. Using immunoSEQ multiplex PCR, the repertoire was profiled, and TCRdb retains in-frame clones only, with some absent. The sample includes approximately 50,000 clones, approximately 71% of them seen just once. Specimen: CD4+ T cells from blood, collected more than 52 months after liver transplant. These receptor sequences come from a human patient who received a liver transplant. The T cells may come from the graft donor.

This rearrangement joins TRBV11-2 to TRBJ2-2; D is possibly TRBD2 (5 bases). CDR3 length: 13 residues. Germline V gene sequence: CDR1 SGHAT, CDR2 FQNNGV. V lost 1 base to trimming and J lost 6 bases, with 6 bases between them. The CDR3 sequence: CASSLALAGELFF. CDR3 in DNA: TGTGCCAGCAGCTTAGCACTAGCCGGGGAGCTGTTTTTT.

This clone showed up many times. This chain connects TRBV10-2 to TRBJ2-2; D is ambiguous. This CDR3 region has 14 residues. Germline V gives CDR1 WSHSY, CDR2 SAAADI. The ends were cut back, 6 bases at V and 2 bases at J, with 10 bases in the middle. The CDR3 nucleotides are TGCGCCAGCAGAAGGGATCATAACACCGGGGAGCTGTTTTTT. Its protein is CASRRDHNTGELFF.

The genes are TRBV5-1 and TRBJ1-1, with TRBD1 as a possible D gene (6 bases). The V end was cut by 5 bases, the J end by 1 base, with 9 bases between. Germline V gene sequence: CDR1 SGHRS, CDR2 YFSETQ. The CDR3 has 13 amino acids. CDR3 region: CASRTQGNTEAFF. The CDR3 DNA reads as TGCGCCAGCAGAACACAGGGGAACACTGAAGCTTTCTTT.

J is TRBJ2-5 and V is TRBV7-2; no clear D. This CDR3 contains 14 residues. Trimming pared 5 bases from V and 1 base from J, leaving 11 bases between. Per germline, CDR1 SGHTA and CDR2 FQGNSA. In DNA form, the CDR3 reads TGTGCCAGCAGCGCGGCCACAAGCCAAGAGACCCAGTACTTC. Translating gives CASSAATSQETQYF.

The chain couples TRBV5-1 to TRBJ2-1, with TRBD1 matching 7 bases. The CDR3 extends over 15 amino acids. V lost 0 bases, J lost 0 bases, and 0 bases stayed unmatched. CDR1 and CDR2 from the germline V gene are SGHRS and YFSETQ. The CDR3 DNA reads TGCGCCAGCAGCTTGGAGGGGGCCTCCTACAATGAGCAGTTCTTC. Protein: CASSLEGASYNEQFF.

The J gene is TRBJ1-2, the V gene TRBV6-5; D is ambiguous. V shed 2 bases and J shed 6 bases, with 13 bases lying between them. The CDR3 loop spans 14 amino acids. Germline lookup yields CDR1 MNHEY and CDR2 SVGAGI. In DNA, the CDR3 is TGTGCCAGCAGTTACCTGAACGGGATTAATGGCTACACCTTC. Translating it yields CASSYLNGINGYTF.

The rearrangement joins TRBV27 to TRBJ1-2, with D perhaps matching TRBD1 (5 bases). The germline V gene has CDR1 MNHEY and CDR2 SMNVEV (reference sequence). The CDR3 is 19 residues long. V was shortened by 0 bases and J by 5 bases, with 25 bases between the two germline ends. The CDR3 spells CASSLSRRAGFGTWYGYTF. The CDR3 DNA reads TGTGCCAGCAGTTTATCGCGCAGGGCAGGTTTTGGTACTTGGTATGGCTACACCTTC.

This clone was seen only a few times. The chain is built from TRBV18 and TRBJ1-6, with TRBD1 as a possible D gene (5 bases). V was trimmed by 4 bases and J by 5 bases, leaving 12 bases between them. The V gene's germline CDR1 is KGHSH and CDR2 LQKENI. This CDR3 has 15 amino acids. The CDR3 sequence is CASSQRTQDNSPLHF. The DNA of the CDR3 is TGTGCCAGCTCACAGCGGACACAAGATAATTCACCCCTCCACTTT.

V gene TRBV5-1 combines with J gene TRBJ2-2, with D possibly TRBD1 on 5 matching bases. CDR3 length equals 13 residues. Germline lookup yields CDR1 SGHRS and CDR2 YFSETQ. Trimming took off 4 bases at V and 6 bases at J, with 10 bases between the two ends. CDR3 sequence (DNA): TGCGCCAGCAGCACGCAGGGTGCCGGGGAGCTGTTTTTT. Translation gives CASSTQGAGELFF.

The gene calls are TRBV11-2 and TRBJ1-5, with D tentatively TRBD1 (5 bases). Trimming shortened V by 6 bases and J by 3 bases, and 9 bases separated the two germline ends. Germline V gene sequence: CDR1 SGHAT, CDR2 FQNNGV. The CDR3 is 13 residues long. Written as DNA, the CDR3 is TGTGCCAGCAGTCAGGGTTTCAATCAGCCCCAGCATTTT. Protein: CASSQGFNQPQHF.

The V gene is TRBV2, the J gene TRBJ1-6; D is perhaps TRBD1 (5 bases). The germline V gene encodes CDR1 SNHLY and CDR2 FYNNEI. This CDR3 has 13 residues. Trimming cost V 8 bases and J 7 bases, with 12 bases left between them. CDR3 loop: CASDEGRNSPLHF. The DNA of the CDR3 is TGTGCCAGCGACGAGGGGAGGAATTCACCCCTCCACTTT.

Written as DNA, the CDR3 is TGTGCCAGCAGCCAGTACGTCGGCAGGGGAACTGGGGAGCAGTACTTC. This codes for CASSQYVGRGTGEQYF. The rearrangement links TRBV11-1 to TRBJ2-7, with a tentative D call TRBD1 (6 bases). V was pared by 5 bases and J by 7 bases, with 24 bases between. CDR1 is SGHAT, CDR2 FQDESV, per germline (reference sequence). This CDR3 has 16 residues.

This clone was recorded only once. V gene TRBV5-4 combines with J gene TRBJ2-3; tentatively, D is TRBD2 (5 bases). From germline, CDR1 is SGHNT and CDR2 YYREEE (reference sequence). The germline V and J ends were trimmed by 3 bases and 0 bases, with 11 bases remaining between them. CDR3 size: 15 residues. The DNA for the CDR3 is TGTGCCAGCAGCTCGGCGGGTGGGAGCACAGATACGCAGTATTTT. It is translated as CASSSAGGSTDTQYF.

V and J are TRBV11-2 and TRBJ2-2; D is ambiguous. The CDR3 is made up of 13 amino acids. CDR1 SGHAT and CDR2 FQNNGV come from the germline V gene. V lost 6 bases and J lost 3, with 8 bases in between. CDR3 sequence reads: CASRPTYTGELFF. CDR3 DNA sequence: TGTGCCAGCAGACCGACTTACACCGGGGAGCTGTTTTTT.

This chain joins TRBV4-2 and TRBJ2-7, with 11 bases fitting TRBD1. The length of the CDR3 is 16 residues. The V gene's germline CDR1 is LGHNA and CDR2 YNFKEQ. V was pared by 0 bases and J by 9 bases, with 10 bases of the junction left unmatched. DNA of the CDR3: TGTGCCAGCAGCCAAGATAGGACAGGGGGCACGATGGGGCAGTACTTC. This translates into CASSQDRTGGTMGQYF.

The chain couples TRBV6-1 to TRBJ2-3; 8 nucleotides match TRBD2. The germline V gene has CDR1 MNHNS and CDR2 SASEGT. The CDR3 loop spans 15 amino acids. The junction had 10 bases not matched to a gene; V was cut back by 10 bases and J by 1 base. The CDR3 bases are TGTGCCACCCTGCGCGAGACTAGCGGCACAGATACGCAGTATTTT. Amino acid sequence: CATLRETSGTDTQYF.

This clone showed up just a few times. V gene TRBV6-6 combines with J gene TRBJ1-6; D ambiguous. The CDR3 runs to 14 residues. Trimming shortened V by 2 bases and J by 10 bases, and 12 bases separated the two germline ends. Per the germline V gene, CDR1 is MNHNY and CDR2 is SVGAGI (reference sequence). The CDR3 loop is CASSYREEGSPLHF. DNA of the CDR3: TGTGCCAGCAGTTACAGGGAGGAAGGATCACCCCTCCACTTT.

There are a few counts of this clone. The junction departs from germline at one end; a sequencing error may be responsible. The V call is TRBV28, the J call TRBJ2-7; D gene unclear. Per the germline V gene, CDR1 is MDHEN and CDR2 is SYDVKM. This CDR3 is 10 amino acids long. The CDR3 sequence: CASRSCEQYF. The CDR3 coding sequence is TGTGCCAGCAGGTCCTGCGAGCAGTACTTC.

The rearrangement links TRBV6-1 to TRBJ2-6, with D uncertain. The CDR3 sequence is 16 residues long. V gave up 4 bases and J gave up 5 bases, with 15 bases separating them. Germline CDR1 is MNHNS and CDR2 is SASEGT. The CDR3 here is CASSARTGGRANVLTF. CDR3 bases: TGTGCCAGCAGTGCCCGGACCGGTGGTAGGGCCAACGTCCTGACTTTC.

This rearrangement joins TRBV7-9 to TRBJ2-6; D is unresolved. Trimming took 1 base from V and 2 from J, leaving 9 bases between them. The CDR3 covers 16 residues. The V gene's germline CDR1 is SEHNR and CDR2 FQNEAQ (reference sequence). CDR3 coding DNA: TGTGCCAGCAGCTTAGGTAGGGTAACTGGGGCCAACGTCCTGACTTTC. The encoded protein is CASSLGRVTGANVLTF.

This clone has only one observation. The chain links TRBV11-3 to TRBJ2-7; D may match TRBD1 or TRBD2 (5 bases each). The V end was cut by 5 bases, the J end by 8 bases, with 16 bases between. The CDR3 totals 13 residues. Germline CDR1 SGHNT, CDR2 YENEEA. The CDR3 spells CASSRERGGKQYF. The DNA of the CDR3 is TGTGCCAGCAGCCGGGAAAGGGGTGGGAAGCAGTACTTC. The whole variable domain, filled in from reference TRBV11-3 and TRBJ2-7, reads EAGVVQSPRYKIIEKKQPVAFWCNPISGHNTLYWYLQNLGQGPELLIRYENEEAVDDSQLPKDRFSAERLKGVDSTLKIQPAELGDSAVYLCASSRERGGKQYFGPGTRLTVT.